This T cell receptor (beta chain) was sequenced during a study of control samples from healthy donors and cancer patients. Per germline, CDR1 SGHNT and CDR2 YENEEA. Trimming cost V 1 base and J 2 bases; bases outside gene matches: 3. The CDR3 length is 15 residues. Profiled with immunoSEQ multiplex PCR; TCRdb holds only in-frame clones, not every one. Altogether 85,000 to 95,000 clones are present, roughly 82% being singletons, with the ten largest covering approximately 9.8%. The sample holds one count of this clone. The sequence derives from a woman aged 55-69 years in good health. The chain joins TRBV11-3 to TRBJ2-3; 7 bases are shared with TRBD2. The sequenced material came from blood. The CDR3 coding sequence is TGTGCCAGCAGCTTAGGGGGGGGGACCACAGATACGCAGTATTTT. This translates into CASSLGGGTTDTQYF. Supplemented by reference TRBV11-3 and TRBJ2-3, the full variable domain reads EAGVVQSPRYKIIEKKQPVAFWCNPISGHNTLYWYLQNLGQGPELLIRYENEEAVDDSQLPKDRFSAERLKGVDSTLKIQPAELGDSAVYLCASSLGGGTTDTQYFGPGTRLTVL.